The rows below give T cell receptor beta chains drawn from one sample of a study of shared clonotypes between healthy human individuals. Repertoires were generated with immunoSEQ multiplex PCR, while TCRdb's copy carries only in-frame clones and drops some. The table lists about 2.1 million clones, 93% of them singletons. The sample taken for sequencing was naive CD8+ T cells from PBMCs. The origin of the receptors is a man aged 18-30 years in good health. Some clones in this sample may be carry-over from other donors' samples. CDR3s include the opening cysteine and the closing phenylalanine or tryptophan. Fields, in order: clone size, CDR3 length, J gene, V gene, D gene, CDR3 protein, CDR3 DNA. A D gene is named only where the DNA matches it firmly. Size is stated for part of the rows, as once, few or many counts, or as a class when the clone is expanded.

. | 17 | TRBJ2-1 | TRBV4-1 | . | CTSSQVWRQSSYNEQFF | TGCACCAGCAGCCAAGTATGGCGGCAGAGCTCCTACAATGAGCAGTTCTTC
. | 16 | TRBJ1-4 | TRBV25-1 | TRBD1 | CASSEPKQGALEKLFF | TGTGCCAGCAGTGAACCCAAACAGGGGGCGCTTGAAAAACTGTTTTTT
few | 14 | TRBJ2-5 | TRBV6-6 | . | CASSRLGVRETQYF | TGTGCCAGCAGCCGCCTCGGGGTGAGGGAGACCCAGTACTTC
. | 16 | TRBJ2-7 | TRBV4-3 | . | CASSHLGEEHAYEQYF | TGCGCCAGCAGCCACCTGGGGGAGGAACATGCCTACGAGCAGTACTTC
. | 15 | TRBJ2-1 | TRBV4-1 | TRBD2 | CASSQGAGAYNEQFF | TGCGCCAGCAGCCAGGGAGCGGGAGCATACAATGAGCAGTTCTTC
once | 16 | TRBJ2-1 | TRBV7-2 | . | CASSLYGRQIYNEQFF | TGTGCCAGCAGCTTATATGGGAGGCAGATCTACAATGAGCAGTTCTTC
. | 13 | TRBJ2-1 | TRBV7-9 | . | CASSLNIYNEQFF | TGTGCCAGCAGCTTGAACATCTACAATGAGCAGTTCTTC
. | 13 | TRBJ2-5 | TRBV13 | . | CASSSGGEETQYF | TGTGCCAGCAGCTCAGGGGGGGAGGAGACCCAGTACTTC
. | 14 | TRBJ1-3 | TRBV15 | . | CATSRASSGNTIYF | TGTGCCACCAGCAGAGCTAGCTCTGGAAACACCATATATTTT
. | 13 | TRBJ1-5 | TRBV6-1 | . | CASSVAANQPQHF | TGTGCCAGCAGTGTGGCAGCCAATCAGCCCCAGCATTTT
. | 13 | TRBJ1-2 | TRBV28 | . | CASSLAGSHGYTF | TGTGCCAGCAGTTTAGCGGGCAGCCATGGCTACACCTTC
. | 15 | TRBJ1-1 | TRBV11-2 | . | CASSTRQTPNTEAFF | TGTGCCAGCAGCACCCGACAGACCCCGAACACTGAAGCTTTCTTT
. | 14 | TRBJ2-3 | TRBV28 | . | CASSFFGGTDTQYF | TGTGCCAGCAGTTTCTTTGGGGGCACAGATACGCAGTATTTT
. | 16 | TRBJ2-7 | TRBV9 | . | CASSVVEGGGLGEQYF | TGTGCCAGCAGCGTAGTAGAGGGAGGTGGGCTTGGCGAGCAATACTTC
. | 13 | TRBJ2-3 | TRBV7-3 | . | CASSWTETDTQYF | TGTGCCAGCAGCTGGACGGAGACAGATACGCAGTATTTT
. | 17 | TRBJ2-3 | TRBV27 | TRBD2 | CASTLLLAGGPGDTQYF | TGTGCCAGCACCTTGCTGCTAGCGGGAGGGCCCGGAGATACGCAGTATTTT
. | 16 | TRBJ2-1 | TRBV9 | TRBD2 | CASSAFGLAGDNEQFF | TGTGCCAGCAGCGCCTTTGGACTAGCGGGAGACAATGAGCAGTTCTTC
. | 15 | TRBJ2-7 | TRBV19 | . | CASSMGRGRGYEQYF | TGTGCCAGTAGTATGGGACGGGGGCGCGGGTACGAGCAGTACTTC
. | 16 | TRBJ2-5 | TRBV5-1 | TRBD2 | CASSLVLAGGPETQYF | TGCGCCAGCAGCTTGGTATTAGCGGGAGGGCCGGAGACCCAGTACTTC
once | 13 | TRBJ2-7 | TRBV28 | TRBD1 | CATLDRGGYEQYF | TGTGCCACCCTAGACAGGGGTGGCTACGAGCAGTACTTC
. | 16 | TRBJ2-1 | TRBV7-9 | . | CASSSRPGQPYNEQFF | TGTGCCAGCAGCTCACGACCCGGACAGCCCTACAATGAGCAGTTCTTC
once | 14 | TRBJ2-3 | TRBV7-7 | TRBD2 | CASSPGEGSDTQYF | TGTGCCAGCAGCCCCGGGGAGGGTTCGGATACGCAGTATTTT
. | 14 | TRBJ1-1 | TRBV28 | . | CASSFFSDGTEAFF | TGTGCCAGCAGTTTTTTCAGCGATGGCACTGAAGCTTTCTTT
once | 15 | TRBJ2-4 | TRBV7-2 | . | CASSLAFGQRGIQYF | TGTGCCAGCAGCTTAGCCTTTGGACAACGGGGCATTCAGTACTTC
. | 16 | TRBJ2-1 | TRBV10-1 | . | CASSDEGTALTGEQFF | TGCGCCAGCAGTGACGAGGGGACCGCCTTAACGGGCGAGCAGTTCTTC
. | 13 | TRBJ1-6 | TRBV28 | . | CASSTSGNSPLHF | TGTGCCAGCAGTACCTCGGGGAATTCACCCCTCCACTTT
. | 15 | TRBJ2-5 | TRBV13 | . | CASSSGLTSTETQYF | TGTGCCAGCAGCTCCGGTCTTACTAGTACGGAGACCCAGTACTTC
. | 14 | TRBJ1-1 | TRBV27 | TRBD1 | CASSPRQGFTEAFF | TGTGCCAGCAGTCCACGACAGGGTTTCACTGAAGCTTTCTTT
. | 13 | TRBJ2-7 | TRBV28 | TRBD2 | CASSPSGSYEQYF | TGTGCCAGCAGCCCTAGCGGGAGCTACGAGCAGTACTTC
. | 16 | TRBJ2-5 | TRBV5-4 | . | CASSLGASSTQETQYF | TGTGCCAGCAGCTTGGGGGCTAGTTCCACTCAAGAGACCCAGTACTTC
. | 12 | TRBJ2-7 | TRBV11-2 | . | CASSGTGYEQYF | TGTGCCAGCAGCGGGACGGGGTACGAGCAGTACTTC
. | 16 | TRBJ2-7 | TRBV19 | TRBD1 | CASSILPGGSSYEQYF | TGTGCCAGTAGTATTCTGCCAGGGGGATCTTCCTACGAGCAGTACTTC
few | 12 | TRBJ1-1 | TRBV4-1 | . | CASSPPGYEAFF | TGCGCCAGCAGCCCTCCAGGGTATGAAGCTTTCTTT
. | 14 | TRBJ2-5 | TRBV28 | TRBD1 | CASRGQGLQETQYF | TGTGCCAGCAGGGGACAGGGGCTACAAGAGACCCAGTACTTC
. | 14 | TRBJ1-1 | TRBV6-5 | . | CASSYGLAANEAFF | TGTGCCAGCAGTTACGGGTTGGCGGCGAATGAAGCTTTCTTT
. | 16 | TRBJ1-5 | TRBV15 | . | CATSRDSPNSNQPQHF | TGTGCCACCAGCAGAGATTCCCCAAATAGCAATCAGCCCCAGCATTTT
. | 14 | TRBJ2-7 | TRBV28 | . | CASSPGWMIYEQYF | TGTGCCAGCAGTCCGGGGTGGATGATCTACGAGCAGTACTTC